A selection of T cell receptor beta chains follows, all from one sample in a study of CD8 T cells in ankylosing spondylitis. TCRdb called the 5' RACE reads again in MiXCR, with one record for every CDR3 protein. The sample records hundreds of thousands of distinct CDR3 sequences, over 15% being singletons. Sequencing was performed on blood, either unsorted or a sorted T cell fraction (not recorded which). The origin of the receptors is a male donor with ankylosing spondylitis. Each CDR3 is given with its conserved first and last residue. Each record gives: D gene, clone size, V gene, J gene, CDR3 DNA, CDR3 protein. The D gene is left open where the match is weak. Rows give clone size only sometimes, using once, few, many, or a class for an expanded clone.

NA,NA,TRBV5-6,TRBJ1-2,TGTGCCAGCAGCTTGGGTTCGTCTAGGGCGGGCTACACCTTC,CASSLGSSRAGYTF
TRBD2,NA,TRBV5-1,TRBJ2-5,TGCGCCAGCACGATTGCGGCTAGCGGGCCTGCGGAGACCCAGTACTTC,CASTIAASGPAETQYF
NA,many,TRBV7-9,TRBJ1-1,TGTGCCAGCAGCTCCGGGACGGCCCCCACTGAAGCTTTCTTT,CASSSGTAPTEAFF
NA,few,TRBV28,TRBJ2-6,TGTGCCAGCAGTCTGTCAGCGGCCGGGGCCAACGTCCTGACTTTC,CASSLSAAGANVLTF
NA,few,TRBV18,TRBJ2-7,TGTGCCAGCTCGGTGCCCGGGAGCGAGCAGTACTTC,CASSVPGSEQYF
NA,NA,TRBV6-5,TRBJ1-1,TGTGCCAGCAGTTATGTGGGGGGCGAAACTGAAGCTTTCTTT,CASSYVGGETEAFF
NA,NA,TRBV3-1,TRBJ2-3,TGTGCCAGCAGCCCCGGGACTTTCAGCACAGATACGCAGTATTTT,CASSPGTFSTDTQYF
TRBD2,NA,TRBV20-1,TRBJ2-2,TGCAGTGCTAGAGGGACTAGCGGGATCCCCGGGGAGCTGTTTTTT,CSARGTSGIPGELFF
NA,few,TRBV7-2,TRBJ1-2,TGTGCCAGCAGCTTAGCCCCCAAGGACTATGGCTACACCTTC,CASSLAPKDYGYTF
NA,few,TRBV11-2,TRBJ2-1,TGTGCCAGCAGCCAAACTTGGGAGCGCGGGCAGTTCTTC,CASSQTWERGQFF